This TCR beta chain appears in the sequencing data of a study of T-cell reconstitution after alpha-beta-depleted transplantation in children (dated by TCRdb to about 2016). Broadly, across the study: T-cell immune reconstitution after TCRalphabeta/CD19-depleted allogeneic hematopoietic cell transplantation in children was quantitatively tracked in the study by means of TCR repertoire profiling.

The full study reports these points: The apparently early alphabetaT-cell count recovery about two months after transplant was reportedly dependent on only several hundred rapidly expanded clones derived from non-depleted graft cells. Over subsequent months, a decline in hyperexpanded clone frequencies was noted, and after one year, T-cell counts and TCRbeta diversity were mostly ascribed to newly produced T cells. The high TCRbeta diversity at day 60 in some patients was ascribed to recipient T cells and intrathymic progenitors that had survived conditioning.

The method was PCR. Sequencing instrument: Illumina HiSeq 2500. Molecular barcoding was employed in the preparation of TCR libraries, with unique molecular identifiers being used to normalize TCRbeta repertoire quantification. TCRdb took the public reads, trimmed them with fastp at Q25, ran MiXCR for clone calling and kept in-frame beta chains. Every entry covers one CDR3 protein and lists the most common genes and DNA from its rows. The sample table lists more than 75,000 distinct CDR3 sequences, about a quarter of them with a count of one. The top ten clones comprise about a fifth of the sample. Trimming removed 5 bases from V and 8 bases from J, leaving 15 bases between the germline ends. The CDR3 covers 13 residues, taking in both the cysteine and the phenylalanine. Solely the CDR3 DNA is kept, with 39 bases framed from the first base. In the germline V gene, CDR1 corresponds to MNHNS and CDR2 to SASEGT.

In regard to this clonotype: The antigen it binds to is not known. The sample holds no much larger clone one base away, and base qualities are not on file.

This sample's treatment or condition label indicates: allogeneic hematopoietic cell transplantation with graft depleted of TCRalphabeta T cells and CD19 B cells. TCRalphabeta/CD19-depleted allogeneic hematopoietic cell grafts were given to the transplant recipients, all of whom were children. Sample: PBMCs, taken before TCRalphabeta/CD19-depleted stem cell transplant. The receptor chain draws on TRBV6-1 and TRBJ1-2, with the identity of the D gene unclear. This clonotype was obtained from a boy between 2 and 15 years old with acute lymphoblastic leukemia, due to receive a stem cell transplant. The bases read TGTGCCAGCAGTAGTGGTGGTTCGCGAGGCTACACCTTC. It codes for CASSSGGSRGYTF.